This is a list of T cell receptor beta chains from one sample in a study of tumor-infiltrating lymphocytes in oesophageal squamous cell carcinoma. Each CDR3 protein gets one entry after TCRdb re-called the PCR reads with MiXCR. The data contain about 22,000 distinct CDR3 sequences, around 37% of them seen just once; the ten biggest clones take up about 18%. Sequencing was carried out using esophageal tumor tissue. The source of these receptors is a female donor with esophageal squamous cell carcinoma. Each CDR3 is given with its conserved first and last residue. The order of the fields is V gene, D gene, J gene, clone size, CDR3 DNA, CDR3 protein. D genes are given only for firm matches. Clone size is shown for a subset of rows, as once, few, many or a class of expanded clone.

V: TRBV27
D: NA
J: TRBJ1-1
size: many
DNA: TGTGCCAGCAGTCGAAAGGGGAACACTGAAGCTTTCTTT
CDR3: CASSRKGNTEAFF

V: TRBV7-2
D: NA
J: TRBJ2-1
size: medium-sized
DNA: TGTGCCAGCAGACAGAGCGCGAATGAGCAGTTCTTC
CDR3: CASRQSANEQFF

V: TRBV5-5
D: TRBD2
J: TRBJ2-7
size: few
DNA: TGTGCCAGCAGCCTAGGACTAGCGAACAATGAGCAGTACTTC
CDR3: CASSLGLANNEQYF

V: TRBV28
D: NA
J: TRBJ2-7
size: NA
DNA: TGTGCCAGCAGTGGACGAATAAAGTTCGAGCAGTACTTC
CDR3: CASSGRIKFEQYF

V: TRBV5-3
D: NA
J: TRBJ2-5
size: NA
DNA: TGTGCCGGAAGCCCGGAGGGGGCGGGACAAGAGACCCAGTACTTC
CDR3: CAGSPEGAGQETQYF

V: TRBV6-6
D: NA
J: TRBJ1-5
size: medium-sized
DNA: TGTGCCAGCAGTTACGGAGCCAATCAGCCCCAGCATTTT
CDR3: CASSYGANQPQHF

V: TRBV28
D: TRBD2
J: TRBJ2-5
size: many
DNA: TGTGCCAGCAGTTTTTTACTAGCGGGGAACAATGAGCAGTACTTC
CDR3: CASSFLLAGNNEQYF

V: TRBV6-1
D: NA
J: TRBJ2-1
size: many
DNA: TGTGCCAGCAGTCTCGGCAATGAGCAGTTCTTC
CDR3: CASSLGNEQFF

V: TRBV11-2
D: NA
J: TRBJ2-7
size: many
DNA: TGTGCCAGCAGCTTAGGGCAGGGGACCATCGAGCAGTACTTC
CDR3: CASSLGQGTIEQYF

V: TRBV11-2
D: NA
J: TRBJ1-1
size: few
DNA: TGTGCCAGCAGCTTAGGGTCGGCGCTTGAAGCTTTCTTT
CDR3: CASSLGSALEAFF

V: TRBV6-2/TRBV6-3
D: NA
J: TRBJ1-2
size: few
DNA: TGTGCCAGCAGTAACCGAGGGAGTGGGGCTCAAGGCTATGGCTACACCTTC
CDR3: CASSNRGSGAQGYGYTF

V: TRBV7-2
D: NA
J: TRBJ2-1
size: few
DNA: TGTGCCAGCAGCTCCAAGGGCGGGCATGAGCAGTTCTTC
CDR3: CASSSKGGHEQFF

V: TRBV6-1
D: NA
J: TRBJ2-4
size: many
DNA: TGTGCCAGCAGTGAAGGGACAGCTCCCCTAGCCAAAAACATTCAGTACTTC
CDR3: CASSEGTAPLAKNIQYF

V: TRBV6-1
D: TRBD2
J: TRBJ2-7
size: NA
DNA: TGTGCCAGCAGTGGGACTAGCGGGAGTAATGAGCAGTACTTC
CDR3: CASSGTSGSNEQYF

V: TRBV6-1
D: TRBD1
J: TRBJ1-5
size: NA
DNA: TGTGCCAGCAAACCAAGCCCCCGGGACAGGGGAAATCAGCCCCAGCATTTT
CDR3: CASKPSPRDRGNQPQHF

V: TRBV5-1
D: NA
J: TRBJ1-6
size: many
DNA: TGCGCCAGCAGCTTGGGGACAGCTAATAATTCACCCCTCCACTTT
CDR3: CASSLGTANNSPLHF

V: TRBV28
D: NA
J: TRBJ2-7
size: many
DNA: TGTGCCAGCAGTTTTGACAGGAGCCCTGGTGAGCAGTACTTC
CDR3: CASSFDRSPGEQYF

V: TRBV10-2
D: TRBD2
J: TRBJ2-7
size: many
DNA: TGCGCCAGCAGTGAGTGGGGACTAGCGGGAGGGGCCTACAATGAGCAGTACTTC
CDR3: CASSEWGLAGGAYNEQYF

V: TRBV4-2
D: TRBD2
J: TRBJ2-7
size: many
DNA: TGTGCCAGCAGCCCGGGGACTAGCGGCTACGAGCAGTACTTC
CDR3: CASSPGTSGYEQYF

V: TRBV5-6
D: TRBD2
J: TRBJ2-1
size: many
DNA: TGTGCCAGCAGCTTGGAAGATGGCGGGAGATACAATGAGCAGTTCTTC
CDR3: CASSLEDGGRYNEQFF

V: TRBV7-2
D: NA
J: TRBJ2-7
size: medium-sized
DNA: TGTGCCAGCAGCTTACAGGGGAATGGGGGGGCCTACGAGCAGTACTTC
CDR3: CASSLQGNGGAYEQYF

V: TRBV28
D: NA
J: TRBJ1-6
size: few
DNA: TGTGCCAGCAGCCTAAATACCGGGCCGATAAATTCACCCCTCCACTTT
CDR3: CASSLNTGPINSPLHF

V: TRBV10-3
D: TRBD1
J: TRBJ2-7
size: NA
DNA: TGTGCCATCACCCCCGGGACAGGGACCTACGAGCAGTACTTC
CDR3: CAITPGTGTYEQYF

V: TRBV7-6
D: NA
J: TRBJ2-3
size: NA
DNA: TGTGCCAGCAGCTTAGCGGGACTCACAGATACGCAGTATTTT
CDR3: CASSLAGLTDTQYF

V: TRBV4-1
D: TRBD1
J: TRBJ1-2
size: many
DNA: TGCGCCAGCAGCTTCCTTTCGGGACAGGGGGGCTATGGCTACACCTTC
CDR3: CASSFLSGQGGYGYTF

V: TRBV7-6
D: TRBD2
J: TRBJ2-7
size: NA
DNA: TGTGCCAGCAGCTTAGGGCGGGAGCTCGACGAGCAGTACTTC
CDR3: CASSLGRELDEQYF

V: TRBV7-9
D: NA
J: TRBJ2-1
size: few
DNA: TGTGCCAGCAGCTTAGATAATGAGCAGTTCTTC
CDR3: CASSLDNEQFF

V: TRBV12-3/TRBV12-4
D: TRBD1
J: TRBJ2-1
size: NA
DNA: TGTGCCAGCAGTTCGGGACAGGGCGTCTACAATGAGCAGTTCTTC
CDR3: CASSSGQGVYNEQFF

V: TRBV7-6
D: TRBD1
J: TRBJ2-5
size: medium-sized
DNA: TGTGCCAGCAGCTTGGACAGGGGGTATGAGGAGACCCAGTACTTC
CDR3: CASSLDRGYEETQYF

V: TRBV12-3/TRBV12-4
D: NA
J: TRBJ2-2
size: many
DNA: TGTGCCAGCAGTTTAGGGGGAGGTGGTACCGGGGAGCTGTTTTTT
CDR3: CASSLGGGGTGELFF

V: TRBV5-1
D: NA
J: TRBJ2-1
size: NA
DNA: TGCGCCAGCAGCTTGGGCAGGGTCTCCTACAATGAGCAGTTCTTC
CDR3: CASSLGRVSYNEQFF

V: TRBV7-2
D: TRBD2
J: TRBJ2-6
size: few
DNA: TGTGCCAGCAGCTTGGGGACTAGAAGCTCTGGGGCCAACGTCCTGACTTTC
CDR3: CASSLGTRSSGANVLTF

V: TRBV6-1
D: NA
J: TRBJ2-6
size: once
DNA: TGTGCCAGCAGTGAAGAGGGACGGCGCATTGGCTACACTTTC
CDR3: CASSEEGRRIGYTF

V: TRBV19
D: NA
J: TRBJ1-2
size: many
DNA: TGTGCCAGTGCTTCGAGGGGGGGACGTGGGACCGCTAACTATGGCTACACCTTC
CDR3: CASASRGGRGTANYGYTF

V: TRBV11-3
D: NA
J: TRBJ2-5
size: NA
DNA: TGTGCCAGCAGCGAGGTCTCGCCTAACCAAGAGACCCAGTACTTC
CDR3: CASSEVSPNQETQYF

V: TRBV11-1
D: TRBD1
J: TRBJ2-5
size: NA
DNA: TGTGCCAGCAGCCCGTCGACAGGGGTGGAGACCCAGTACTTC
CDR3: CASSPSTGVETQYF

V: TRBV6-1
D: NA
J: TRBJ1-5
size: NA
DNA: TGTGCCAGCAGTGAAGGGGGTATCCAGCCCCAGCATTTT
CDR3: CASSEGGIQPQHF

V: TRBV11-2
D: TRBD2
J: TRBJ2-3
size: NA
DNA: TGTGCCAGCAGCTACGGAGCAGCGGGAGGCGGCGGAACTTTT
CDR3: CASSYGAAGGGGTF

V: TRBV7-8
D: NA
J: TRBJ2-1
size: few
DNA: TGTGCCAGCAGCTCCACGTTAGTTCGGCAGTTCTTC
CDR3: CASSSTLVRQFF

V: TRBV19
D: TRBD1
J: TRBJ2-5
size: many
DNA: TGTGCCAGTCAACAGCGTGGGACAGTCTCGACCGGGGAAGAGACCCAGTACTTC
CDR3: CASQQRGTVSTGEETQYF

V: TRBV7-2
D: NA
J: TRBJ2-1
size: NA
DNA: TGTGCCAGCAGCCCAGACTCGACCAACTACAATGAGCAGTTCTTC
CDR3: CASSPDSTNYNEQFF

V: TRBV5-7
D: NA
J: TRBJ1-1
size: many
DNA: TGTGCCAGCAGCTTGGGTGGACTCCTGAGCACTGAAGCTTTCTTT
CDR3: CASSLGGLLSTEAFF

V: TRBV12-3/TRBV12-4
D: NA
J: TRBJ2-5
size: few
DNA: TGTGCCAGCAACTGGGAGGGGGCAACCCAGTACTTC
CDR3: CASNWEGATQYF

V: TRBV7-2
D: NA
J: TRBJ2-5
size: NA
DNA: TGTGCCAGCAGCTTGGTCAGAGGGGGAGGGGAGACCCAGTACTTC
CDR3: CASSLVRGGGETQYF

V: TRBV10-3
D: NA
J: TRBJ1-2
size: many
DNA: TGTGCCATCCGCCCCCCCGGGACTAACTATGGCTACACCTTC
CDR3: CAIRPPGTNYGYTF

V: TRBV27
D: TRBD1
J: TRBJ1-2
size: many
DNA: TGTGCCAGCAGACAGGACAGGGGTTATGGCTACACCTTC
CDR3: CASRQDRGYGYTF

V: TRBV25-1
D: NA
J: TRBJ2-5
size: NA
DNA: TGTGCCAGCAGTGAACAGGGGACCCAAGAGACCCAGTACTTC
CDR3: CASSEQGTQETQYF

V: TRBV28
D: TRBD2
J: TRBJ2-1
size: NA
DNA: TGTGCCAGCAGTCTCGGGACTAGCGGGGAGCAGTTCTTC
CDR3: CASSLGTSGEQFF

V: TRBV11-2
D: TRBD2
J: TRBJ2-1
size: few
DNA: TGTGCCAGCAGCTTAAGAGCGGGAGGGAATGAGCAGTTCTTC
CDR3: CASSLRAGGNEQFF

V: TRBV12-3/TRBV12-4
D: NA
J: TRBJ2-7
size: medium-sized
DNA: TGTGCCAGCAGTCCCCCACACGGGAAGGATTCACCCCTCCACTTC
CDR3: CASSPPHGKDSPLHF

V: TRBV12-3/TRBV12-4
D: NA
J: TRBJ2-1
size: few
DNA: TGTGCCAGCAGCCGCGGATTCTGGGGATACAATGAGCAGTTCTTC
CDR3: CASSRGFWGYNEQFF

V: TRBV6-1
D: TRBD1
J: TRBJ2-3
size: many
DNA: TGTGCCAGCATCTCATTGACAGGGGGCATCACAGATACGCAGTATTTT
CDR3: CASISLTGGITDTQYF

V: TRBV11-2
D: NA
J: TRBJ1-1
size: many
DNA: TGTGCCAGCAGCTTGATTTTAAACACTGAAGCTTTCTTT
CDR3: CASSLILNTEAFF

V: TRBV20-1
D: TRBD1
J: TRBJ1-1
size: NA
DNA: TGCAGTGCTAGAGACCTAGACAGGGGTAACACTGAAGCTTTCTTT
CDR3: CSARDLDRGNTEAFF

V: TRBV3-1
D: TRBD1
J: TRBJ1-2
size: many
DNA: TGTGCCAGCAGCCAAGGACAGGGGGCTTATGGCTACACCTTC
CDR3: CASSQGQGAYGYTF